This T cell receptor beta chain appears in the sequencing data of a study of blood T cells in healthy people across ages. A remark on this clonotype: Antigen specificity is unknown.

In germline, CDR1 is KGHDR, CDR2 SFDVKD. The CDR3 runs 15 residues. V was cut by 3 bases and J by 1 base, with 10 bases left in between. Findings and caveats of the study: Observed TCR beta diversity showed a strong correlation with the percentage of naive T cells as measured by flow cytometry.

A second PCR of roughly 7 to 11 cycles used a sample-barcoded 5' primer and a J-beta primer mix. Unique molecular identifiers of 12 random nucleotides labeled each cDNA. TCRdb ran MiXCR on the 5' RACE reads and lists one entry per CDR3 protein. The repertoire consists of 1.5 million to 2 million distinct CDR3 sequences, with approximately 30% occurring once and the leading ten covering roughly 8%. The sequencing input was blood. This chain joins TRBV24-1 and TRBJ2-3, with D perhaps given as TRBD1 or TRBD2 (5 bases each). This clonotype was obtained from a young woman in good health. CDR3 sequence: CATSDPRGGTDTQYF. DNA for the CDR3: TGTGCCACCAGTGATCCCCGGGGCGGCACAGATACGCAGTATTTT.